This TCR beta chain was captured in a study of blood T cell repertoires in COVID-19. Germline CDR1 and CDR2: SGHTA and FQGNSA. This CDR3 has 16 amino acids. Deletions cut 6 bases from V and 2 bases from J, with 17 bases between. The protocol was immunoSEQ multiplex PCR, while the TCRdb copy is restricted to in-frame clones and leaves out a portion. The sample lists a few hundred thousand clones; more than 75% were seen once. This clone was observed a few times. This TCR derives from a woman aged 25 to 39 who had recovered from COVID-19. V usage is TRBV7-2 and J usage is TRBJ1-3; D is perhaps TRBD1 (6 bases). The sequencing input was PBMCs or T cells enriched from blood (not recorded which). The CDR3 reads CASRSGGGVAGNTIYF. The CDR3 nucleotides read TGTGCCAGCAGGTCGGGGGGCGGAGTAGCTGGAAACACCATATATTTT. Full variable domain (outside the CDR3, taken from reference TRBV7-2 and TRBJ1-3): GAGVSQSPSNKVTEKGKDVELRCDPISGHTALYWYRQSLGQGLEFLIYFQGNSAPDKSGLPSDRFSAERTGGSVSTLTIQRTQQEDSAVYLCASRSGGGVAGNTIYFGEGSWLTVV.